Listed here are 19 T cell receptor beta chains from one sample, sequenced in a study of a mutant IDH1 vaccine in newly diagnosed glioma. No antigens are known for them. This table comes from immunoSEQ multiplex PCR, and its TCRdb copy is limited to in-frame clones, with some not included. The repertoire holds roughly 51,000 clones, approximately 84% seen once, with around 4.7% in the top ten. Time point specified: week 47, end of study. A single vaccine dose contained 300 ug of mutant IDH1 20-mer peptide, and topical imiquimod was used with it. This sample comprised PBMCs, obtained from a glioma patient whose treatment included an IDH1 peptide vaccine. The receptors originated from a woman in her 30s with glioma. Some clones in this sample may be carry-over from other donors' samples.

The J gene is TRBJ2-7, the V gene TRBV9; 9 nucleotides line up with TRBD1. CDR3 length: 16 amino acids. Germline V CDR1 and CDR2: SGDLS, YYNGEE. V shed 0 bases and J 3 bases; nucleotides not matched to a gene: 7. The DNA for the CDR3 is TGTGCCAGCAGCGTAGGAGGCGGGACAGGGATCTACGAGCAGTACTTC. This encodes CASSVGGGTGIYEQYF. The complete variable domain, with remaining parts taken from reference TRBV9 and TRBJ2-7, reads DSGVTQTPKHLITATGQRVTLRCSPRSGDLSVYWYQQSLDQGLQFLIQYYNGEERAKGNILERFSAQQFPDLHSELNLSSLELGDSALYFCASSVGGGTGIYEQYFGPGTRLTVT.

CDR3 protein: CASSSRVLSTEAFF. The CDR3 nucleotides read TGTGCCAGCAGTTCTCGGGTTTTAAGCACTGAAGCTTTCTTT. The rearrangement joins TRBV27 to TRBJ1-1, with D unclear. The V end was cut by 4 bases, the J end by 4 bases, with 13 bases between. The CDR3 is made up of 14 amino acids. Germline CDR1 is MNHEY and CDR2 is SMNVEV (reference sequence).

V usage is TRBV30 and J usage is TRBJ1-4, with D tentatively TRBD1 (6 bases). V gave up 5 bases and J gave up 10 bases, with 26 bases separating them. This CDR3 is built from 16 residues. CDR1 is GTSNPN, CDR2 SVGIG, per germline (reference sequence). This chain's CDR3 is CAWGPDVRYGGGKLFF. The CDR3 DNA is TGTGCCTGGGGGCCTGATGTCCGGTACGGGGGCGGAAAACTGTTTTTT.

The chain employs TRBV11-2 and TRBJ2-7; D is ambiguous. Trimming removed 1 base at V and 7 bases at J, with 14 bases between. Per germline, CDR1 SGHAT and CDR2 FQNNGV. The CDR3 is 14 amino acids. CDR3 nucleotides: TGTGCCAGCAGCTTAGGGGCACGGGTGGGGGAGCAGTACTTC. This encodes CASSLGARVGEQYF.

The chain is built from TRBV6-1 and TRBJ2-7; unclear D gene. This CDR3 has 14 amino acids. The germline gives CDR1 MNHNS, CDR2 SASEGT. Trimming removed 2 bases at V and 7 bases at J, with 15 bases between. DNA for the CDR3: TGTGCCAGCAGTGAATCGTGGGGTGGCCGGGAGCAGTACTTC. It yields the protein CASSESWGGREQYF.

The chain carries TRBV6-1 and TRBJ1-4; 9 bases match TRBD1. The CDR3 has 19 amino acids. Germline lookup yields CDR1 MNHNS and CDR2 SASEGT. V gave up 4 bases and J gave up 7 bases; unmatched junction bases: 19. CDR3 in amino acids: CASSARDRVFPGVGEKLFF. CDR3 coding DNA: TGTGCCAGCAGTGCCCGGGACAGGGTGTTCCCGGGCGTCGGTGAAAAACTGTTTTTT.

This clone was seen once. The gene calls are TRBV15 and TRBJ1-5, with a tentative D call TRBD1 (5 bases). Looked up from germline, CDR1 is LNHNV and CDR2 is YYDKDF (reference sequence). V lost 1 base and J 3 bases, leaving 19 bases between the germline ends. The CDR3 covers 18 residues. This chain's CDR3 is CATSRVGGGRSFNQPQHF. The CDR3 DNA sequence: TGTGCCACCAGCAGAGTGGGGGGGGGACGGAGCTTCAATCAGCCCCAGCATTTT.

This rearrangement joins TRBV10-1 to TRBJ2-2; D is undetermined. V was clipped by 5 bases and J by 7 bases, with 20 bases between them. CDR3 length: 16 residues. Germline CDR1 and CDR2: WNHNN and SYGVQD (reference sequence). The CDR3 spells CASSSEIPQLGGELFF. The CDR3 nucleotides are TGCGCCAGCAGTAGTGAAATACCCCAATTAGGCGGGGAGCTGTTTTTT.

The chain joins TRBV7-8 to TRBJ1-5, with a tentative D call TRBD1 (5 bases). This CDR3 has 14 amino acids. Per the germline V gene, CDR1 is SGHVS and CDR2 is FQNEAQ. The V end lost 1 base, the J end lost 4 bases, and 8 bases lay between the germline ends. The chain's CDR3 is CASSLGQSNQPQHF. As DNA, the CDR3 is TGTGCCAGCAGCTTAGGACAGTCTAATCAGCCCCAGCATTTT.

J is TRBJ1-2 and V is TRBV29-1, with D unresolved. The length of the CDR3 is 11 residues. V was cut by 5 bases and J by 8 bases, with 12 bases left in between. Looked up from germline, CDR1 is SQVTM and CDR2 is ANQGSEA. CDR3 nucleotides: TGCAGCGTTTTTTTTATGGAGGGCTACACCTTC. Protein: CSVFFMEGYTF.

This sequence joins TRBV13 and TRBJ2-1; weak D call: TRBD2 (5 bases). Trimming stripped 1 base from V and 7 bases from J, with 14 bases between. The V gene's germline CDR1 is PRHDT and CDR2 FYEKMQ (reference sequence). The CDR3 is 15 residues long. CDR3 loop: CASSLAGGGGNEQFF. As DNA, the CDR3 is TGTGCCAGCAGCTTAGCAGGCGGAGGCGGGAATGAGCAGTTCTTC. The full variable domain, completed using reference TRBV13 and TRBJ2-1, is AAGVIQSPRHLIKEKRETATLKCYPIPRHDTVYWYQQGPGQDPQFLISFYEKMQSDKGSIPDRFSAQQFSDYHSELNMSSLELGDSALYFCASSLAGGGGNEQFFGPGTRLTVL.

The chain links TRBV7-9 to TRBJ1-2; 7 bases fit TRBD1. In germline, CDR1 is SEHNR, CDR2 FQNEAQ (reference sequence). The junction had 9 bases not matched to a gene; V was cut back by 4 bases and J by 1 base. The CDR3 has 16 residues. The CDR3 spells CASSSTGDRGNYGYTF. CDR3 coding DNA: TGTGCCAGCAGCTCCACAGGGGATCGGGGTAACTATGGCTACACCTTC.

V and J are TRBV9 and TRBJ2-7; 7 bases match TRBD1. With 0 bases clipped from V and 4 bases from J, the junction kept 7 bases outside the gene matches. The germline gives CDR1 SGDLS, CDR2 YYNGEE. This CDR3 is built from 15 residues. The CDR3 DNA sequence: TGTGCCAGCAGCGTAGGGGGGACAGTGCTGTACGAGCAGTACTTC. Translating gives CASSVGGTVLYEQYF.

The J gene is TRBJ2-3, the V gene TRBV7-3; tentatively, D is TRBD1 or TRBD2 (6 bases each). Germline V gene sequence: CDR1 SGHTA, CDR2 FQGTGA. V was shortened by 4 bases and J by 1 base, with 21 bases between the two germline ends. CDR3 length equals 18 residues. CDR3 in amino acids: CASSSYSGGHRGTDTQYF. In DNA, the CDR3 is TGTGCCAGCAGCTCATATAGTGGGGGGCATAGGGGCACAGATACGCAGTATTTT.

The CDR3 nucleotides are TGCGCCAGCAGCCAAGCGACAGGGGAGGCCACTGAAGCTTTCTTT. It translates to CASSQATGEATEAFF. This sequence joins TRBV4-1 and TRBJ1-1; 8 nucleotides align to TRBD1. V shed 1 base and J 4 bases; nucleotides not matched to a gene: 5. The CDR3 totals 15 residues. The germline V gene has CDR1 MGHRA and CDR2 YSYEKL.

The rearrangement uses TRBV30 and TRBJ1-2; maybe TRBD1 (6 bases). Deletions cut 6 bases from V and 4 bases from J, with 18 bases between. CDR3 size: 14 residues. Germline V lookup: CDR1 GTSNPN, CDR2 SVGIG (reference sequence). For the CDR3, the DNA is TGTGCCTGTGACCCCACCGGGACACCCTATGGCTACACCTTC. It specifies CACDPTGTPYGYTF.

The genes are TRBV6-6 and TRBJ2-7; TRBD1 aligns across 10 bases. Germline V gene sequence: CDR1 MNHNY, CDR2 SVGAGI (reference sequence). This CDR3 contains 14 residues. The junction had 11 bases not matched to a gene; V was cut back by 6 bases and J by 9 bases. The CDR3 here is CASSRGQGSPRQYF. Written as DNA, the CDR3 is TGTGCCAGCAGCCGGGGACAGGGGTCCCCCCGGCAGTACTTC.

This clone was counted a few times. The chain carries TRBV9 and TRBJ1-4; 7 nucleotides line up with TRBD1. Germline V gives CDR1 SGDLS, CDR2 YYNGEE. J was trimmed by 0 bases and V by 0 bases; bases with no gene match: 2. The CDR3 is made up of 16 amino acids. The CDR3 region is CASSVGQGATNEKLFF. The CDR3 nucleotides read TGTGCCAGCAGCGTAGGACAGGGTGCAACTAATGAAAAACTGTTTTTT.

In its sample, this clone was seen once. The chain carries TRBV13 and TRBJ2-1; D unclear. Germline-derived CDR1 and CDR2 are PRHDT and FYEKMQ (reference sequence). The V end was cut by 6 bases, the J end by 6 bases, with 9 bases between. The CDR3 totals 12 residues. The CDR3 region is CASSTTPNEQFF. The CDR3 region has the DNA TGTGCCAGCAGTACGACTCCCAATGAGCAGTTCTTC.